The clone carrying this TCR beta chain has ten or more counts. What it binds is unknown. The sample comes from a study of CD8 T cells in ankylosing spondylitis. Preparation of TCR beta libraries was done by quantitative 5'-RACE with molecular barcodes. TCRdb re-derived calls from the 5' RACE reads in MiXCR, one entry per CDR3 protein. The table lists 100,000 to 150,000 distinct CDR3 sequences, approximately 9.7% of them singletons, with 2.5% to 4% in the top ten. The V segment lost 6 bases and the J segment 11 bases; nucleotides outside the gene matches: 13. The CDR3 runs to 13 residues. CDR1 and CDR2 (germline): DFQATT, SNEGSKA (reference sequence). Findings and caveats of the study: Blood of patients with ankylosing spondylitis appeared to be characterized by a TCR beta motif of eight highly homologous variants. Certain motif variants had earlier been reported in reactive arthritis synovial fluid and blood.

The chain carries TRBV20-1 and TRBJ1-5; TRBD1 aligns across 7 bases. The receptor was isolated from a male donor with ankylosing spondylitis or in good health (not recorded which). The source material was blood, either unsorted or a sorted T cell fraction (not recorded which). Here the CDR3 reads CSALSGTAMSQHF. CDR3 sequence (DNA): TGCAGTGCATTATCCGGGACAGCAATGTCCCAGCATTTT.